These 17 T cell receptor beta chains were all obtained from the same sample, sequenced in a study of shared clonotypes between healthy human individuals. Sequenced by immunoSEQ multiplex PCR; TCRdb stores in-frame clones only, minus some. In the table there are 1.5 million to 2.5 million clones, over 85% of which are singletons. CD8 cells classed as naive were CD45RO-negative and positively selected for CCR7, excluding terminally differentiated effector memory CD45RA+ cells. Sequenced sample: naive CD8+ T cells sorted from blood. These receptor sequences come from a man aged 18-30 years in good health.

The chain employs TRBV29-1 and TRBJ2-5; 7 nucleotides line up with TRBD1. The length of the CDR3 is 15 residues. V lost 3 bases, J lost 2 bases, and 9 bases stayed unmatched. Germline V gene lookup returns CDR1 SQVTM and CDR2 ANQGSEA. The CDR3 DNA is TGCAGCGTTGAGGGGTCGGGACAGACGCAAGAGACCCAGTACTTC. It is translated as CSVEGSGQTQETQYF. Full variable domain (missing parts from reference TRBV29-1 and TRBJ2-5): SAVISQKPSRDICQRGTSLTIQCQVDSQVTMMFWYRQQPGQSLTLIATANQGSEATYESGFVIDKFPISRPNLTFSTLTVSNMSPEDSSIYLCSVEGSGQTQETQYFGPGTRLLVL.

In this sample, this clone turned up a few times. Other DNA sequences from this sample encode an identical CDR3 as well. This chain connects TRBV6-5 to TRBJ2-3; 9 bases map to TRBD1. The CDR3 totals 15 residues. The germline V gene has CDR1 MNHEY and CDR2 SVGAGI. The trim removed 0 bases at V and 3 bases at J, leaving 1 base unmatched. As DNA, the CDR3 is TGTGCCAGCAGTTACTCCGGGACAGGGACAGATACGCAGTATTTT. Protein product: CASSYSGTGTDTQYF.

The gene calls are TRBV20-1 and TRBJ2-1; TRBD2 might be the D (5 bases). Trimming shortened V by 5 bases and J by 11 bases, and 13 bases separated the two germline ends. There are 11 residues in the CDR3. Germline CDR1 is DFQATT and CDR2 is SNEGSKA (reference sequence). CDR3 sequence reads: CSAQAPSQQFF. CDR3 nucleotide sequence: TGCAGTGCTCAAGCCCCTAGCCAGCAGTTCTTC.

The gene calls are TRBV27 and TRBJ1-1; 8 positions agree with TRBD1. This CDR3 is 13 amino acids long. Germline values: CDR1 MNHEY, CDR2 SMNVEV (reference sequence). V lost 5 bases, J lost 6 bases, and 5 bases stayed unmatched. In nucleotides, the CDR3 is TGTGCCAGCAGTCCAGGGGGCCTCGCTGAAGCTTTCTTT. As protein: CASSPGGLAEAFF.

With regard to this clone: The identical CDR3 is also encoded by other nucleotide sequences in the sample. The rearrangement links TRBV28 to TRBJ2-7; 12 bases agree with TRBD2. Trimming cost V 3 bases and J 4 bases; bases outside gene matches: 1. Per germline, CDR1 MDHEN and CDR2 SYDVKM. The CDR3 extends over 14 amino acids. CDR3: CASSLLAGGYEQYF. CDR3 nucleotides: TGTGCCAGCAGTTTGCTAGCGGGGGGGTACGAGCAGTACTTC.

This clone was seen only once. The V and J genes are TRBV7-9 and TRBJ1-2; 7 bases are shared with TRBD1. This CDR3 contains 14 residues. Germline V CDR1 and CDR2: SEHNR, FQNEAQ (reference sequence). Unmatched junction bases numbered 11, after V lost 5 bases and J lost 8 bases. CDR3 DNA sequence: TGTGCCAGCAGCCATGACAGGGATGTAGGGGGCTACACCTTC. It codes for CASSHDRDVGGYTF.

J is TRBJ1-1 and V is TRBV19, with a weak D call TRBD1 (6 bases). The CDR3 extends over 15 amino acids. CDR1 is LNHDA and CDR2 is SQIVND in the germline V gene (reference sequence). The ends were cut back, 5 bases at V and 5 bases at J, with 18 bases in the middle. CDR3 region: CASSFSLGGGTEAFF. The DNA of the CDR3 is TGTGCCAGTAGTTTCTCCTTAGGGGGGGGAACTGAAGCTTTCTTT.

This sequence joins TRBV7-8 and TRBJ2-1; D gene ambiguous. The CDR3 runs to 14 residues. Germline V gives CDR1 SGHVS, CDR2 FQNEAQ. Trimming took off 5 bases at V and 0 bases at J, with 8 bases between the two ends. CDR3 in amino acids: CASSGRSSYNEQFF. The CDR3 bases are TGTGCCAGCAGCGGTCGTAGCTCCTACAATGAGCAGTTCTTC.

The chain couples TRBV27 to TRBJ2-1; TRBD2 agrees at 12 bases. V shed 7 bases, J shed 7 bases, and the junction held 8 bases outside the gene matches. Germline CDR1 MNHEY, CDR2 SMNVEV (reference sequence). The CDR3 spans 15 residues. CDR3 DNA: TGTGCCAGCAACAAGCTAGCGGGAGGGTTTAATGAGCAGTTCTTC. This translates into CASNKLAGGFNEQFF.

This clone was recorded once. This chain links TRBV2 with TRBJ2-1; 7 bases fit TRBD2. Germline CDR1 SNHLY, CDR2 FYNNEI. This CDR3 is built from 15 residues. With 4 bases clipped from V and 7 bases from J, the junction kept 10 bases outside the gene matches. CDR3 protein: CASSGQRGGGNEQFF. The CDR3 DNA follows: TGTGCCAGCAGTGGGCAGCGGGGAGGTGGGAATGAGCAGTTCTTC. Filled out from reference TRBV2 and TRBJ2-1, the complete variable domain reads EPEVTQTPSHQVTQMGQEVILRCVPISNHLYFYWYRQILGQKVEFLVSFYNNEISEKSEIFDDQFSVERPDGSNFTLKIRSTKLEDSAMYFCASSGQRGGGNEQFFGPGTRLTVL.

V is TRBV6-1 and J is TRBJ2-7; 9 bases agree with TRBD1. CDR3 size: 15 residues. After removal of 6 bases from V and 7 bases from J, the junction contained 13 bases not matched to a gene. Germline lookup yields CDR1 MNHNS and CDR2 SASEGT. The CDR3 loop reads CASRAGQGRPREQYF. The DNA of the CDR3 is TGTGCCAGCAGAGCCGGACAGGGGAGGCCGAGGGAGCAGTACTTC.

This clone was counted once. This chain links TRBV21-1 with TRBJ2-7. TRBV21-1 is assigned pseudogene status. The CDR3 sequence is 13 residues long. This CDR3 is CASTPGTPYEQYF. The CDR3 bases are TGTGCCAGCACCCCCGGGACCCCCTACGAGCAGTACTTC.

The chain is built from TRBV27 and TRBJ1-2, with TRBD1 identical over 7 bases. CDR3 length equals 13 residues. The J segment lost 3 bases and the V segment lost 7 bases, leaving 5 bases of the junction unmatched. Per the germline V gene, CDR1 is MNHEY and CDR2 is SMNVEV (reference sequence). The CDR3 loop reads CASKRQGDYGYTF. The CDR3 DNA reads TGTGCCAGCAAGAGACAGGGAGACTATGGCTACACCTTC.

The rearrangement joins TRBV2 to TRBJ2-7, with 8 bases lining up with TRBD1. The V gene's germline CDR1 is SNHLY and CDR2 FYNNEI. Unmatched junction bases numbered 15, after V lost 4 bases and J lost 4 bases. The CDR3 covers 17 residues. The CDR3 here is CASSGPTGVGVTYEQYF. The CDR3 bases are TGTGCCAGCAGTGGCCCGACAGGGGTCGGAGTAACTTACGAGCAGTACTTC.

The chain joins TRBV11-3 to TRBJ2-7, with D perhaps matching TRBD1 (6 bases). This CDR3 has 16 residues. With 3 bases removed from V and 4 bases from J, the gap between germline ends came to 19 bases. Germline V CDR1 and CDR2: SGHNT, YENEEA. Written as DNA, the CDR3 is TGTGCCAGCAGCTTCCGGGATTGCAGGGGTAGGTACGAGCAGTACTTC. It translates to CASSFRDCRGRYEQYF.

Only one count was recorded for this clone. The CDR3 DNA is TGCGCCAGCAGCTCGAGGACAGGGGAGAACTACGAGCAGTACTTC. Its protein product is CASSSRTGENYEQYF. This rearrangement joins TRBV4-3 to TRBJ2-7; 9 bases line up with TRBD1. Losses at the gene ends were 5 bases for V and 3 bases for J; bases not matched to a gene: 8. CDR3 length equals 15 residues. The germline V gene encodes CDR1 LGHNA and CDR2 YSLEER.

The chain joins TRBV10-2 to TRBJ2-7; 11 bases match TRBD2. The V gene's germline CDR1 is WSHSY and CDR2 SAAADI. This CDR3 is built from 15 residues. The ends lost 2 bases at V and 2 bases at J; junction bases unmatched: 2. Here the CDR3 reads CASSETSGRTYEQYF. For the CDR3, the DNA is TGCGCCAGCAGTGAGACTAGCGGGAGAACCTACGAGCAGTACTTC.